Listed below are T cell receptor beta chains from one sample, sequenced in a study of blood T cell repertoires in COVID-19. Some clones are missing from TCRdb's copy, which holds only in-frame ones; the method was immunoSEQ multiplex PCR. This repertoire shows about 280,000 clones, roughly 89% found once; its top ten account for 1.5% to 2%. Sequenced: PBMCs or T cells enriched from blood (not recorded which). The receptors come from a woman aged 55-69 years who had recovered from COVID-19. Both conserved end residues are part of each CDR3. A D gene is named only where the DNA matches it firmly. Clone size appears in some rows only: once, few, many, or a class for an expanded clone.

clone size: NA
D gene: NA
J gene: TRBJ2-1
V gene: TRBV9
CDR3 protein: CASSLLGEQFF
CDR3 DNA: TGTGCCAGCAGCCTACTAGGTGAGCAGTTCTTC

clone size: NA
D gene: NA
J gene: TRBJ2-1
V gene: TRBV5-1
CDR3 protein: CASSLTRGSSYNEQFF
CDR3 DNA: TGCGCCAGCAGCTTGACACGGGGGAGCTCCTACAATGAGCAGTTCTTC

clone size: NA
D gene: NA
J gene: TRBJ1-5
V gene: TRBV7-9
CDR3 protein: CASSSSGAPQPQHF
CDR3 DNA: TGTGCCAGCAGCTCCTCAGGGGCGCCTCAGCCCCAGCATTTT

clone size: NA
D gene: NA
J gene: TRBJ1-4
V gene: TRBV19
CDR3 protein: CASSMWTDNEKLFF
CDR3 DNA: TGTGCCAGTAGTATGTGGACAGATAATGAAAAACTGTTTTTT

clone size: NA
D gene: TRBD1
J gene: TRBJ2-7
V gene: TRBV3-1/TRBV3-2
CDR3 protein: CASSLGTGISSEQYF
CDR3 DNA: TGTGCCAGCAGCCTCGGGACAGGGATTTCGAGCGAGCAGTACTTC

clone size: NA
D gene: NA
J gene: TRBJ1-2
V gene: TRBV6-6
CDR3 protein: CASSSTGNADYGYTF
CDR3 DNA: TGTGCCAGCAGTTCTACAGGAAACGCCGACTATGGCTACACCTTC

clone size: NA
D gene: TRBD1
J gene: TRBJ2-7
V gene: TRBV16
CDR3 protein: CASSQSQGDVEQYF
CDR3 DNA: TGTGCCAGCAGCCAATCGCAGGGGGACGTGGAGCAGTACTTC

clone size: NA
D gene: NA
J gene: TRBJ2-1
V gene: TRBV23-1
CDR3 protein: CASSPINPTAYNEQFF
CDR3 DNA: TGCGCCAGCAGTCCAATAAACCCGACAGCTTACAATGAGCAGTTCTTC

clone size: NA
D gene: NA
J gene: TRBJ1-2
V gene: TRBV4-1
CDR3 protein: CASSQITHRGPYGYTF
CDR3 DNA: TGCGCCAGCAGCCAAATCACGCATAGGGGCCCCTATGGCTACACCTTC

clone size: NA
D gene: TRBD1
J gene: TRBJ2-7
V gene: TRBV5-6
CDR3 protein: CASSTGQGATYEQYF
CDR3 DNA: TGTGCCAGCAGCACTGGACAGGGGGCCACCTACGAGCAGTACTTC

clone size: once
D gene: TRBD2
J gene: TRBJ2-2
V gene: TRBV28
CDR3 protein: CASTTLGSGRKAGELFF
CDR3 DNA: TGTGCCAGCACCACCCTGGGTAGCGGGAGGAAGGCCGGGGAGCTGTTTTTT

clone size: NA
D gene: NA
J gene: TRBJ1-6
V gene: TRBV19
CDR3 protein: CASSTIGGRQTYNSPLHF
CDR3 DNA: TGTGCCAGTAGTACCATCGGGGGTCGACAGACCTATAATTCACCCCTCCACTTT

clone size: NA
D gene: TRBD1
J gene: TRBJ2-7
V gene: TRBV7-9
CDR3 protein: CASSPTGTGPSGEQYF
CDR3 DNA: TGTGCCAGCAGCCCGACCGGGACAGGGCCGTCCGGTGAGCAGTACTTC

clone size: NA
D gene: TRBD1
J gene: TRBJ1-4
V gene: TRBV7-6
CDR3 protein: CASSPGGANEKLFF
CDR3 DNA: TGTGCCAGCAGCCCAGGGGGCGCTAATGAAAAACTGTTTTTT

clone size: NA
D gene: TRBD2
J gene: TRBJ2-2
V gene: TRBV11-2
CDR3 protein: CASRRGLAGAGELFF
CDR3 DNA: TGTGCCAGCAGACGAGGACTAGCGGGAGCCGGGGAGCTGTTTTTT

clone size: once
D gene: NA
J gene: TRBJ2-1
V gene: TRBV12-3/TRBV12-4
CDR3 protein: CASTFSAGHEQFF
CDR3 DNA: TGTGCCAGCACTTTTTCTGCGGGGCATGAGCAGTTCTTC

clone size: few
D gene: NA
J gene: TRBJ1-3
V gene: TRBV15
CDR3 protein: CATGGTTGNTIYF
CDR3 DNA: TGTGCCACCGGCGGGACTACTGGAAACACCATATATTTT

clone size: NA
D gene: TRBD1
J gene: TRBJ1-5
V gene: TRBV19
CDR3 protein: CASSTGGSGNQPQHF
CDR3 DNA: TGTGCCAGTAGTACAGGGGGCAGTGGCAATCAGCCCCAGCATTTT

clone size: NA
D gene: NA
J gene: TRBJ1-5
V gene: TRBV27
CDR3 protein: CASSLTGQPQHF
CDR3 DNA: TGTGCCAGCAGTTTAACTGGTCAGCCCCAGCATTTT

clone size: NA
D gene: NA
J gene: TRBJ2-1
V gene: TRBV24-1
CDR3 protein: CATSTRGIYNNEQFF
CDR3 DNA: TGTGCCACCAGCACAAGGGGGATTTATAACAATGAGCAGTTCTTC

clone size: NA
D gene: NA
J gene: TRBJ1-4
V gene: TRBV7-9
CDR3 protein: CASSFNQGGDEKLFF
CDR3 DNA: TGTGCCAGCAGCTTTAACCAGGGAGGCGATGAAAAACTGTTTTTT

clone size: NA
D gene: NA
J gene: TRBJ2-3
V gene: TRBV6-5
CDR3 protein: CASRGRFSTDTQYF
CDR3 DNA: TGTGCCAGCAGGGGGCGTTTTAGCACAGATACGCAGTATTTT

clone size: NA
D gene: TRBD2
J gene: TRBJ2-3
V gene: TRBV7-2
CDR3 protein: CASSWTSGDTDTQYF
CDR3 DNA: TGTGCCAGCAGTTGGACTAGCGGGGACACAGATACGCAGTATTTT

clone size: NA
D gene: TRBD1
J gene: TRBJ2-7
V gene: TRBV28
CDR3 protein: CASSPGQGYEQYF
CDR3 DNA: TGTGCCAGCAGCCCAGGACAGGGCTACGAGCAGTACTTC

clone size: NA
D gene: NA
J gene: TRBJ1-2
V gene: TRBV3-1/TRBV3-2
CDR3 protein: CASSQVGSYGYTF
CDR3 DNA: TGTGCCAGCAGCCAAGTCGGGTCCTATGGCTACACCTTC

clone size: NA
D gene: NA
J gene: TRBJ2-3
V gene: TRBV6-5
CDR3 protein: CASSYWGSSTDTQYF
CDR3 DNA: TGTGCCAGCAGTTACTGGGGCTCCAGCACAGATACGCAGTATTTT

clone size: NA
D gene: TRBD2
J gene: TRBJ2-7
V gene: TRBV5-1
CDR3 protein: CASSTLAGFYEQYF
CDR3 DNA: TGCGCCAGCAGCACCTTAGCGGGGTTCTACGAGCAGTACTTC

clone size: few
D gene: NA
J gene: TRBJ1-5
V gene: TRBV6-4
CDR3 protein: CASSDGGSQPQHF
CDR3 DNA: TGTGCCAGCAGTGACGGGGGCTCTCAGCCCCAGCATTTT

clone size: NA
D gene: NA
J gene: TRBJ2-6
V gene: TRBV5-4
CDR3 protein: CASRITSYPGANVLTF
CDR3 DNA: TGTGCCAGCAGGATCACTTCGTACCCTGGGGCCAACGTCCTGACTTTC